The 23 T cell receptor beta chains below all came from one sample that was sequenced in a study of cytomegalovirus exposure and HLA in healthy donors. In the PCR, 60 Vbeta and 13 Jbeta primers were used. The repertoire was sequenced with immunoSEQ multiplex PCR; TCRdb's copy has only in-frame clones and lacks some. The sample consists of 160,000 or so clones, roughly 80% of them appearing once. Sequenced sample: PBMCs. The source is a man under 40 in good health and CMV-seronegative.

The CDR3 region is CASSYSLAGLQETQYF. The CDR3 DNA follows: TGTGCCAGCAGTTACTCACTAGCGGGTTTACAAGAGACCCAGTACTTC. The genes are TRBV6-6 and TRBJ2-5; 9 bases agree with TRBD2. With V trimmed by 0 bases and J by 2 bases, 4 bases remained unmatched. Germline CDR1 MNHNY, CDR2 SVGAGI (reference sequence). The CDR3 loop spans 16 amino acids.

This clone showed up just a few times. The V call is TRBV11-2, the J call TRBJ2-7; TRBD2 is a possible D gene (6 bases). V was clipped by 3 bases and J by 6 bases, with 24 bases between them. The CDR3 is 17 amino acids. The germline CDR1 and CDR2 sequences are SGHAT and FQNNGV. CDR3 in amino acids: CASSLVGTPNFPFEQYF. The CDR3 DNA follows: TGTGCCAGCAGCTTGGTCGGGACTCCCAACTTCCCGTTCGAGCAGTACTTC.

Here the CDR3 DNA reads TGTGCCAGCAGTGAAGAAATGGGAGTCGCTGAAGCTTTCTTT. It yields the protein CASSEEMGVAEAFF. The gene calls are TRBV6-1 and TRBJ1-1, with D unresolved. Per germline, CDR1 MNHNS and CDR2 SASEGT. The V and J ends lost 1 base and 6 bases respectively, with 12 bases between them. The CDR3 runs 14 residues.

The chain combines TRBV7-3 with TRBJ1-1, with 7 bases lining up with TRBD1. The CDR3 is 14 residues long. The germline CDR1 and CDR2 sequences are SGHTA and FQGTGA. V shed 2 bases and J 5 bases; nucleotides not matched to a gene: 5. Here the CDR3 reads CASSLDRVGTEAFF. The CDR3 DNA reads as TGTGCCAGCAGCTTAGACAGGGTGGGGACTGAAGCTTTCTTT.

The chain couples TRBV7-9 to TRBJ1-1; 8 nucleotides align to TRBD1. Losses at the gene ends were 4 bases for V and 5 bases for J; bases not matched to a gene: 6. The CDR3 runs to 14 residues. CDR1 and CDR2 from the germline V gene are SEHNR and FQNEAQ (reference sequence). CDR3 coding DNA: TGTGCCAGCAGCTCATGGACAGGGCTGACTGAAGCTTTCTTT. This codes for CASSSWTGLTEAFF.

The chain's CDR3 is CASSSPGGNEQFF. As DNA, the CDR3 is TGCGCCAGCAGCTCCCCGGGAGGCAATGAGCAGTTCTTC. The V and J genes are TRBV5-1 and TRBJ2-1, with TRBD2 matching 7 bases. This CDR3 contains 13 residues. The V gene end was trimmed by 3 bases and the J gene end by 6 bases; junction bases not matched to a gene: 3. Germline V CDR1 and CDR2: SGHRS, YFSETQ.

CDR3 nucleotides: TGCGCCAGCGAGATGGCGGGAGGGCGCCACAATGAGCAGTTCTTC. Translated, it gives CASEMAGGRHNEQFF. J is TRBJ2-1 and V is TRBV5-1, with 9 positions matching TRBD2. V was clipped by 7 bases and J by 5 bases; unmatched bases: 10. This CDR3 has 15 residues. Germline V gives CDR1 SGHRS, CDR2 YFSETQ.

CDR3 coding DNA: TGTGCCAGCGGGCGGGAGGGCCGAACAGATACGCAGTATTTT. It is translated as CASGREGRTDTQYF. This chain links TRBV5-4 with TRBJ2-3, with 9 nucleotides matching TRBD2. Germline trimming cut 7 bases from V and 3 bases from J; bases unmatched to any gene: 6. Germline loops: CDR1 SGHNT, CDR2 YYREEE (reference sequence). This CDR3 contains 14 residues.

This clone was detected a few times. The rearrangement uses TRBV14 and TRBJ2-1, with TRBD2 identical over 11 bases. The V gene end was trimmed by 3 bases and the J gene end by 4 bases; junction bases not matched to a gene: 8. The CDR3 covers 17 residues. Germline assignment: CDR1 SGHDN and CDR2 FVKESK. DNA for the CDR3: TGTGCCAGCAGCCATCTGGAGGGACTAGCGGCATACAATGAGCAGTTCTTC. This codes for CASSHLEGLAAYNEQFF.

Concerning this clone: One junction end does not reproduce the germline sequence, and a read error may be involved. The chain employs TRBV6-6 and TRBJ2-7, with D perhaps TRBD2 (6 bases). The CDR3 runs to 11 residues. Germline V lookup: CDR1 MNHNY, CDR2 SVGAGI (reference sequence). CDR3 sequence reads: CASSSGGVKAF. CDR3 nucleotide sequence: TGTGCCAGCAGCTCGGGCGGGGTGAAGGCCTTC.

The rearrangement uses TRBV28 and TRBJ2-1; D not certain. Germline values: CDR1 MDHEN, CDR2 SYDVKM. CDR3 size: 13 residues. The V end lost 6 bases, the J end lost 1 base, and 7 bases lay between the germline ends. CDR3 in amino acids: CASRGRSYNEQFF. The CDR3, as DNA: TGTGCCAGCAGGGGCCGATCCTACAATGAGCAGTTCTTC.

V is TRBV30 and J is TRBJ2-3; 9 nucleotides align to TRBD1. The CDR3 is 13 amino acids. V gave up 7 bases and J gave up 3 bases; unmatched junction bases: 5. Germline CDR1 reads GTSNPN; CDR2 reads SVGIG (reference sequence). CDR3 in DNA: TGTGCCTTGGACAGGGGACCGACAGATACGCAGTATTTT. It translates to CALDRGPTDTQYF.

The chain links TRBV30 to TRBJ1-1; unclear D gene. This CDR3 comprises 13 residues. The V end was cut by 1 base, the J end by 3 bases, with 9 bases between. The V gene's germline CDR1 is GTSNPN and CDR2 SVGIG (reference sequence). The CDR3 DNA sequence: TGTGCCTGGAGTGGGAATCGGGACACTGAAGCTTTCTTT. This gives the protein CAWSGNRDTEAFF.

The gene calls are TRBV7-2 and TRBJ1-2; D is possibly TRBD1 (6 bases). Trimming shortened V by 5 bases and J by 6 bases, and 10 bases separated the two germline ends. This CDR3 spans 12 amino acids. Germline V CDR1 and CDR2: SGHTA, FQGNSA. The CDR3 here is CASSVTGNGYTF. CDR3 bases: TGTGCCAGCAGCGTAACAGGGAATGGCTACACCTTC.

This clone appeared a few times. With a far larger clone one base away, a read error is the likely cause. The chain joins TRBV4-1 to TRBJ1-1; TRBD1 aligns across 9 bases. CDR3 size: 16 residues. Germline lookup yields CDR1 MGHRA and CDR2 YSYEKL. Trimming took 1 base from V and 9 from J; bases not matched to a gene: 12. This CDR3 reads CASSQARYRGPLKAFF. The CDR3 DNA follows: TGCGCCAGCAGCCAAGCTAGATACAGGGGGCCCCTGAAAGCTTTCTTT.

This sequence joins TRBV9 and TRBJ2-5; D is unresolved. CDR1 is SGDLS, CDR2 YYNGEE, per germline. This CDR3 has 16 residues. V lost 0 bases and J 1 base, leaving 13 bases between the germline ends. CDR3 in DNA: TGTGCCAGCAGCGTAGCTGTCAGTTCCGCCCAAGAGACCCAGTACTTC. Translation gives CASSVAVSSAQETQYF.

DNA of the CDR3: TGTGCCTGGAGTATCCCGCGGGGGGCTCTCACCTACGAGCAGTACTTC. It codes for CAWSIPRGALTYEQYF. This rearrangement joins TRBV30 to TRBJ2-7; 8 bases align to TRBD2. J was trimmed by 2 bases and V by 2 bases; bases with no gene match: 11. The length of the CDR3 is 16 residues. Looked up from germline, CDR1 is GTSNPN and CDR2 is SVGIG (reference sequence). Supplemented by reference TRBV30 and TRBJ2-7, the full variable domain reads SQTIHQWPATLVQPVGSPLSLECTVEGTSNPNLYWYRQAAGRGLQLLFYSVGIGQISSEVPQNLSASRPQDRQFILSSKKLLLSDSGFYLCAWSIPRGALTYEQYFGPGTRLTVT.

CDR3: CASSQAVRSSYNEQFF. For the CDR3, the DNA is TGTGCCAGCAGCCAAGCCGTGCGTAGCTCCTACAATGAGCAGTTCTTC. The rearrangement joins TRBV5-6 to TRBJ2-1; D call uncertain. Trimming removed 4 bases at V and 0 bases at J, with 14 bases between. CDR3 size: 16 residues. Germline V gene data show CDR1 as SGHDT and CDR2 as YYEEEE.

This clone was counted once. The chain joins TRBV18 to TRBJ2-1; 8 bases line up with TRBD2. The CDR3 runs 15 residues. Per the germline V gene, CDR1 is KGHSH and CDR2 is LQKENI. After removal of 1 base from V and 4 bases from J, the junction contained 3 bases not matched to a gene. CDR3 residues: CASSPLAGGYNEQFF. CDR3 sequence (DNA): TGTGCCAGCTCACCACTGGCGGGAGGATACAATGAGCAGTTCTTC.

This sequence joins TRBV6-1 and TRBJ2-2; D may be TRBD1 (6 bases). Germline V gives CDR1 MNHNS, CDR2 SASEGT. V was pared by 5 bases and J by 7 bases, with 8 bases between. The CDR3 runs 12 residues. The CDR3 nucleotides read TGTGCCAGCAGTTCAGGGGTCGGGGAGCTGTTTTTT. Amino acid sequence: CASSSGVGELFF.

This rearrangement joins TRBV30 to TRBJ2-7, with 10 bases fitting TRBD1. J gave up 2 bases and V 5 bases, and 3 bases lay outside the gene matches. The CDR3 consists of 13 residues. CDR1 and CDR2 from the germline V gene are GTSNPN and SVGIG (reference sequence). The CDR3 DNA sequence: TGTGCCTGGGGGACAGGGGTGGCCTACGAGCAGTACTTC. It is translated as CAWGTGVAYEQYF.

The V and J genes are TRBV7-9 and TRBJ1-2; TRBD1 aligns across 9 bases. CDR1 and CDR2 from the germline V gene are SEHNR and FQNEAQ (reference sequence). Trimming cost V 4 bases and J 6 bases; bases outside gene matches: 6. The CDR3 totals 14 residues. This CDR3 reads CASSSTGGEDGYTF. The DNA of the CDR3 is TGTGCCAGCAGCTCCACAGGGGGCGAGGATGGCTACACCTTC.

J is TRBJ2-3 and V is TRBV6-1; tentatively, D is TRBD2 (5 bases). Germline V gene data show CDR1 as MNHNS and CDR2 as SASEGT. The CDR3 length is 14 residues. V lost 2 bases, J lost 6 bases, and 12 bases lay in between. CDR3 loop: CASSERGLSDTQYF. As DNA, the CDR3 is TGTGCCAGCAGTGAAAGAGGACTCTCGGATACGCAGTATTTT.